One sample yielded the 9 T cell receptor beta chains listed below, sequenced in a study of post-analysis software for immune sequencing data. For these receptors, no antigen is known. Sequencing libraries made from TCR beta cDNA carried unique molecular identifiers. MiXCR was run by TCRdb on the PCR reads, yielding one entry per CDR3 protein. The table has 750,000 to 950,000 distinct CDR3 sequences, about 43% seen once. Study outcomes and limitations: About five TRBV segments, including TRBV5-6, TRBV5-1 and TRBV20-1, were more frequent in patients than controls.

The sample consisted of blood. The source of these receptors is a girl aged 5-17 years with multiple sclerosis.

The gene calls are TRBV4-2 and TRBJ2-7, with D tentatively TRBD1 (6 bases). The germline V gene has CDR1 LGHNA and CDR2 YNFKEQ. This CDR3 is 14 amino acids long. Trimming left V 4 bases short and J 5 bases short, with 15 bases between. The CDR3 is CASSPISRGNEQYF. The CDR3 region has the DNA TGTGCCAGCAGCCCAATATCCAGGGGCAACGAGCAGTACTTC.

The CDR3: CASTQDTEGHEQYF. The CDR3 DNA follows: TGTGCCAGCACCCAGGACACGGAAGGCCACGAGCAGTACTTC. This chain links TRBV12-3 or TRBV12-4 with TRBJ2-7; D perhaps matches TRBD1 (5 bases). This CDR3 is built from 14 residues. V lost 7 bases and J lost 5, with 18 bases in between.

The chain uses TRBV10-3 and TRBJ2-7, with 9 bases that match TRBD1. This CDR3 is built from 15 residues. Trimming took 3 bases from V and 7 from J; bases not matched to a gene: 10. Germline V gives CDR1 ENHRY, CDR2 SYGVKD. DNA for the CDR3: TGTGCCATCAGTGATACAGGACAGGGGTTGGAAGAGCAGTACTTC. This sequence encodes CAISDTGQGLEEQYF.

This clonotype has a handful of counts. The rearrangement links TRBV28 to TRBJ2-3, with 8 bases aligning to TRBD1. The CDR3 spans 15 residues. Germline values: CDR1 MDHEN, CDR2 SYDVKM. The trim removed 1 base at V and 4 bases at J, leaving 4 bases unmatched. This CDR3 reads CASSLSDRGPDTQYF. In DNA, the CDR3 is TGTGCCAGCAGTTTATCCGACAGGGGTCCAGATACGCAGTATTTT. The entire variable domain, with the rest obtained from reference TRBV28 and TRBJ2-3, is as follows: DVKVTQSSRYLVKRTGEKVFLECVQDMDHENMFWYRQDPGLGLRLIYFSYDVKMKEKGDIPEGYSVSREKKERFSLILESASTNQTSMYLCASSLSDRGPDTQYFGPGTRLTVL.

J is TRBJ2-3 and V is TRBV15; the D gene is possibly TRBD1 (6 bases). CDR3 length: 15 residues. Deletions cut 3 bases from V and 1 base from J, with 11 bases between. Germline-derived CDR1 and CDR2 are LNHNV and YYDKDF (reference sequence). The CDR3 reads CATSSLGAGTDTQYF. CDR3 DNA sequence: TGTGCCACCAGCAGTCTGGGGGCGGGCACAGATACGCAGTATTTT.

This clonotype turned up a few times. The chain employs TRBV20-1 and TRBJ2-7; 8 bases are shared with TRBD2. CDR3 length: 15 amino acids. In germline, CDR1 is DFQATT, CDR2 SNEGSKA (reference sequence). Trimming cost V 1 base and J 0 bases; bases outside gene matches: 5. The DNA of the CDR3 is TGCAGTGCTAGAGGACTAGCGAGCCCCTCCTACGAGCAGTACTTC. It specifies CSARGLASPSYEQYF.

V usage is TRBV20-1 and J usage is TRBJ2-7; TRBD2 aligns across 7 bases. The CDR3 sequence is 12 residues long. Germline loops: CDR1 DFQATT, CDR2 SNEGSKA (reference sequence). V lost 3 bases and J lost 2; bases outside the gene matches: 1. In nucleotides, the CDR3 is TGCAGTGCTAGGGCGGGGGCCTACGAGCAGTACTTC. Encoded protein: CSARAGAYEQYF.

This chain links TRBV15 with TRBJ2-3; TRBD1 agrees at 9 bases. The germline V gene has CDR1 LNHNV and CDR2 YYDKDF (reference sequence). The V and J ends lost 8 bases and 1 base, in that order; junction bases with no gene match: 10. The CDR3 has 16 amino acids. The chain's CDR3 is CATAQGQGVGTDTQYF. The CDR3 region has the DNA TGTGCCACCGCCCAGGGACAGGGAGTGGGCACAGATACGCAGTATTTT.

This rearrangement joins TRBV6-6 to TRBJ2-5; D gene uncertain. The DNA matches TRBJ2-7 better at its end, which makes the J call doubtful. Per germline, CDR1 MNHNY and CDR2 SVGAGI (reference sequence). This CDR3 has 14 amino acids. DNA of the CDR3: TGTGCCACCAAGGGCCCCGGGCAAGGCTACGAGCAGTACTTC. Translation gives CATKGPGQGYEQYF.